These 3 T cell receptor beta chains were all obtained from the same sample, sequenced in a study of beta chain features in type 1 diabetes. Findings and caveats of the study: Moderate but significant shortening of TCRB CDR3s was recorded in all four CD4+ subsets from Type 1 diabetes patients.

Antigens for these TCRs are unknown. Expressed TCRB transcripts were sequenced because the entire RNA isolate underwent reverse transcription. Profiled with immunoSEQ multiplex PCR; TCRdb holds only in-frame clones, not every one. The table shows 250,000 to 300,000 clones, with approximately 15% occurring only once. The material sequenced was naive CD4+ T cells from blood. The receptor source for this set is a man aged 30 to 45 with type 1 diabetes.

This clone was counted between two and nine times. The rearrangement links TRBV7-2 to TRBJ2-3; D might be TRBD2 (5 bases). Trimming took 0 bases from V and 3 from J, leaving 10 bases between them. There are 15 residues in the CDR3. Germline V lookup: CDR1 SGHTA, CDR2 FQGNSA. The CDR3 nucleotides read TGTGCCAGCAGCTTAGCAGGCCAGCGGACAGATACGCAGTATTTT. Residues: CASSLAGQRTDTQYF.

This clone was seen a handful of times. The chain has TRBV20-1 and TRBJ2-1; a possible D gene is TRBD2 (6 bases). The CDR3 has 11 residues. Trimming left V 4 bases short and J 9 bases short, with 10 bases between. The germline V gene encodes CDR1 DFQATT and CDR2 SNEGSKA (reference sequence). CDR3: CSATSVGEQFF. For the CDR3, the DNA is TGCAGTGCTACTAGCGTTGGTGAGCAGTTCTTC.

J is TRBJ2-1 and V is TRBV30; TRBD2 matches at 13 bases. Germline trimming cut 6 bases from V and 10 bases from J; bases unmatched to any gene: 12. Germline assignment: CDR1 GTSNPN and CDR2 SVGIG (reference sequence). This CDR3 is built from 15 residues. The CDR3 loop reads CACEVRTSGRREQFF. Here the CDR3 DNA reads TGTGCCTGCGAGGTGAGGACTAGCGGGAGAAGGGAGCAGTTCTTC.